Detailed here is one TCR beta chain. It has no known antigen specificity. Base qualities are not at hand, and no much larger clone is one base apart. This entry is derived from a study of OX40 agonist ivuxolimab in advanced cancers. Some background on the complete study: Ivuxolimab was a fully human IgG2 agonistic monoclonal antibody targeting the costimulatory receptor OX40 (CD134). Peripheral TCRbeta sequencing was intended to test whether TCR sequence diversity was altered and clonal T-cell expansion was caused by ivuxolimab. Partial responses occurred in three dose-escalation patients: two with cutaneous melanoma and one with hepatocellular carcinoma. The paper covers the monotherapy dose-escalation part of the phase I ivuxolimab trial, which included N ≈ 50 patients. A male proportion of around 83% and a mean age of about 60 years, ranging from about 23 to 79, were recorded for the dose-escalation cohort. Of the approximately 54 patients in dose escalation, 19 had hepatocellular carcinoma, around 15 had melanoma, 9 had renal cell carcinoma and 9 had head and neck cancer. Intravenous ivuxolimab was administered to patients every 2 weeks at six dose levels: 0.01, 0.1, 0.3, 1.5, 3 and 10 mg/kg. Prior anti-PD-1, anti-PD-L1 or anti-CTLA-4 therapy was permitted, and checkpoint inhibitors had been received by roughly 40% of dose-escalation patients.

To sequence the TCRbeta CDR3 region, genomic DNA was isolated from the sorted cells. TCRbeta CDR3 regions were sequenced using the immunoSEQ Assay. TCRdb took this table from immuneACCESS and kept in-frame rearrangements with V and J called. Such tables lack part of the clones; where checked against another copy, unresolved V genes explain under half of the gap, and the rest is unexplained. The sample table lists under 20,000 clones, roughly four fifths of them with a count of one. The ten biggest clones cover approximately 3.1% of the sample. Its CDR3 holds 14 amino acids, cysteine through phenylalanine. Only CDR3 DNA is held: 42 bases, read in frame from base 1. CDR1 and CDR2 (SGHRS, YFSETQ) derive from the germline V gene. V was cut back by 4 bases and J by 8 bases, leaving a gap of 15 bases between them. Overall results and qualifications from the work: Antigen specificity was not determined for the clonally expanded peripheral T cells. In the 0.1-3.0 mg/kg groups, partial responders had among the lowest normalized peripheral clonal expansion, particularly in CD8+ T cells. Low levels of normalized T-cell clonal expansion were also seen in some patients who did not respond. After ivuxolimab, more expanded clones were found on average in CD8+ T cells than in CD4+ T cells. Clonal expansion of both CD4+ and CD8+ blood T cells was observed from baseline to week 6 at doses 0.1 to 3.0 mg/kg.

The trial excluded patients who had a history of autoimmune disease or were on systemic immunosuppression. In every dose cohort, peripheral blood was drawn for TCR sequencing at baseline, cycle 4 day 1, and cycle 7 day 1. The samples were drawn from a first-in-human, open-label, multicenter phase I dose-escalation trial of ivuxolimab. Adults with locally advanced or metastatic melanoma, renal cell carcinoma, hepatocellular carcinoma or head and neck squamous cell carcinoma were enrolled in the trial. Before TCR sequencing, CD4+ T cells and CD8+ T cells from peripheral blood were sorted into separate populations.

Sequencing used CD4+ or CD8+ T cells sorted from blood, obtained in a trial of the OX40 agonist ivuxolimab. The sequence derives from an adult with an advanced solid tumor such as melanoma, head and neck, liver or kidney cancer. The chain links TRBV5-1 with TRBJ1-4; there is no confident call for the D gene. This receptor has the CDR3 CASSLFDLGEKLFF. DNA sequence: TGCGCCAGCAGCCTATTTGACCTCGGGGAAAAACTGTTTTTT.